Listed below are T cell receptor beta chains from one sample, sequenced in a study of shared clonotypes between healthy human individuals. This table comes from immunoSEQ multiplex PCR, and its TCRdb copy is limited to in-frame clones, with some not included. The sample includes fewer than 2.5 million clones, approximately 93% of them seen just once. The sample taken for sequencing was naive CD4+ T cells from PBMCs. The receptors originated from a man between 18 and 29 years old in good health. Some clones in this sample may be carry-over from other donors' samples. The CDR3 runs from the conserved cysteine through the conserved F or W.

cdr3_aa,j_call,v_call
CASSSRGGYEQFF,TRBJ2-1,TRBV11-3
CASSFISVAKNIQYF,TRBJ2-4,TRBV28
CATSTLRDRDEAFF,TRBJ1-1,TRBV15
CASSPGSKRNEQFF,TRBJ2-1,TRBV18
CSVADRAGTGELFF,TRBJ2-2,TRBV29-1
CASRTGTAYNEQFF,TRBJ2-1,TRBV28
CASSSPIRRANTGELFF,TRBJ2-2,TRBV7-9
CASRSHPGNTEAFF,TRBJ1-1,TRBV6-5
CASSIVEGPSWSHEQFF,TRBJ2-1,TRBV19
CASTPGDGGYTF,TRBJ1-2,TRBV7-9
CASSLGTSSHEQFF,TRBJ2-1,TRBV5-4
CASRTGTNTGELFF,TRBJ2-2,TRBV28
CASSSPGEIGEAFF,TRBJ1-1,TRBV28
CASIGRSSYEQYF,TRBJ2-7,TRBV6-5
CATSLGTEAFF,TRBJ1-1,TRBV6-1
CASSLGGLFNYGYTF,TRBJ1-2,TRBV5-1
CASSQTVGATNEKLFF,TRBJ1-4,TRBV21-1
CAWSVSTGNQPQHF,TRBJ1-5,TRBV30
CASSLVPIPEQFF,TRBJ2-1,TRBV7-9
CASGSLAGGTYEQYF,TRBJ2-7,TRBV27
CASNGQPNEKLFF,TRBJ1-4,TRBV28
CASSWGAVREKLFF,TRBJ1-4,TRBV5-5
CASSPGLAADTQYF,TRBJ2-3,TRBV7-9
CASSLGGRYDNEQFF,TRBJ2-1,TRBV7-2
CASSQVSTNTGELFF,TRBJ2-2,TRBV4-3
CASSYSTLAGDTQYF,TRBJ2-3,TRBV6-5
CASSSQPTDTQYF,TRBJ2-3,TRBV7-3
CARVLTGNSYEQYF,TRBJ2-7,TRBV27
CASSSPRGGGDGYTF,TRBJ1-2,TRBV5-1
CASSPPGTGGETQYF,TRBJ2-5,TRBV5-1
CASSPGASSYEQYF,TRBJ2-7,TRBV11-3
CASSIGINYGYTF,TRBJ1-2,TRBV19
CASSLGGGTEAFF,TRBJ1-1,TRBV5-1
CASSSQGWDTEAFF,TRBJ1-1,TRBV7-2
CASSPVGQGSADTQYF,TRBJ2-3,TRBV7-3
CSVDSGANVLTF,TRBJ2-6,TRBV29-1
CASSRSGSQPQHF,TRBJ1-5,TRBV7-9
CASSQGRDTGFGYEQYF,TRBJ2-7,TRBV18
CASSKVYYGNTIYF,TRBJ1-3,TRBV5-8
CASSEGGGLAGAGNEQFF,TRBJ2-1,TRBV6-1
CASSTPGQGNQPQHF,TRBJ1-5,TRBV28
CASSPKSGGASYEQYF,TRBJ2-7,TRBV5-6
CASSPTGKETQYF,TRBJ2-5,TRBV18
CASSSQYSNQPQHF,TRBJ1-5,TRBV27
CASSLAIQRGARGSDTQYF,TRBJ2-3,TRBV7-6
CASSVASLSTDTQYF,TRBJ2-3,TRBV9
CASSLDISGYNEQFF,TRBJ2-1,TRBV7-2